This T cell receptor beta chain was sequenced during a study of blood T cell repertoires in COVID-19. Study context: T cells, B-cell-depleted T cells, or PBMCs supplied cDNA or gDNA.

Per germline, CDR1 SGHAT and CDR2 FQNNGV. The CDR3 extends over 16 amino acids. Trimming removed 2 bases from V and 5 bases from J, with 15 bases in between. Repertoires were generated with immunoSEQ multiplex PCR, while TCRdb's copy carries only in-frame clones and drops some. The sample has about 390,000 clones, about 83% seen once; the top ten hold roughly 9.4%. Enrollees, roughly 18 to 90 years old, lived in approximately 25 US areas. Clinical history reported by participants formed the basis on which cohorts were assigned. Donors in Cohort 3 who had recovered were those with two negative PCRs, healthcare professional clearance, or resolution of their symptoms.

The TCR was taken from a woman in her forties or fifties who had recovered from COVID-19. Sequenced input: PBMCs or T cells enriched from blood (not recorded which). The V and J genes are TRBV11-2 and TRBJ2-2, with a tentative D call TRBD1 (6 bases). The CDR3 bases are TGTGCCAGCAGCTTAAACATGGGTCAGGGGACCGGGGAGCTGTTTTTT. Amino acid sequence: CASSLNMGQGTGELFF.